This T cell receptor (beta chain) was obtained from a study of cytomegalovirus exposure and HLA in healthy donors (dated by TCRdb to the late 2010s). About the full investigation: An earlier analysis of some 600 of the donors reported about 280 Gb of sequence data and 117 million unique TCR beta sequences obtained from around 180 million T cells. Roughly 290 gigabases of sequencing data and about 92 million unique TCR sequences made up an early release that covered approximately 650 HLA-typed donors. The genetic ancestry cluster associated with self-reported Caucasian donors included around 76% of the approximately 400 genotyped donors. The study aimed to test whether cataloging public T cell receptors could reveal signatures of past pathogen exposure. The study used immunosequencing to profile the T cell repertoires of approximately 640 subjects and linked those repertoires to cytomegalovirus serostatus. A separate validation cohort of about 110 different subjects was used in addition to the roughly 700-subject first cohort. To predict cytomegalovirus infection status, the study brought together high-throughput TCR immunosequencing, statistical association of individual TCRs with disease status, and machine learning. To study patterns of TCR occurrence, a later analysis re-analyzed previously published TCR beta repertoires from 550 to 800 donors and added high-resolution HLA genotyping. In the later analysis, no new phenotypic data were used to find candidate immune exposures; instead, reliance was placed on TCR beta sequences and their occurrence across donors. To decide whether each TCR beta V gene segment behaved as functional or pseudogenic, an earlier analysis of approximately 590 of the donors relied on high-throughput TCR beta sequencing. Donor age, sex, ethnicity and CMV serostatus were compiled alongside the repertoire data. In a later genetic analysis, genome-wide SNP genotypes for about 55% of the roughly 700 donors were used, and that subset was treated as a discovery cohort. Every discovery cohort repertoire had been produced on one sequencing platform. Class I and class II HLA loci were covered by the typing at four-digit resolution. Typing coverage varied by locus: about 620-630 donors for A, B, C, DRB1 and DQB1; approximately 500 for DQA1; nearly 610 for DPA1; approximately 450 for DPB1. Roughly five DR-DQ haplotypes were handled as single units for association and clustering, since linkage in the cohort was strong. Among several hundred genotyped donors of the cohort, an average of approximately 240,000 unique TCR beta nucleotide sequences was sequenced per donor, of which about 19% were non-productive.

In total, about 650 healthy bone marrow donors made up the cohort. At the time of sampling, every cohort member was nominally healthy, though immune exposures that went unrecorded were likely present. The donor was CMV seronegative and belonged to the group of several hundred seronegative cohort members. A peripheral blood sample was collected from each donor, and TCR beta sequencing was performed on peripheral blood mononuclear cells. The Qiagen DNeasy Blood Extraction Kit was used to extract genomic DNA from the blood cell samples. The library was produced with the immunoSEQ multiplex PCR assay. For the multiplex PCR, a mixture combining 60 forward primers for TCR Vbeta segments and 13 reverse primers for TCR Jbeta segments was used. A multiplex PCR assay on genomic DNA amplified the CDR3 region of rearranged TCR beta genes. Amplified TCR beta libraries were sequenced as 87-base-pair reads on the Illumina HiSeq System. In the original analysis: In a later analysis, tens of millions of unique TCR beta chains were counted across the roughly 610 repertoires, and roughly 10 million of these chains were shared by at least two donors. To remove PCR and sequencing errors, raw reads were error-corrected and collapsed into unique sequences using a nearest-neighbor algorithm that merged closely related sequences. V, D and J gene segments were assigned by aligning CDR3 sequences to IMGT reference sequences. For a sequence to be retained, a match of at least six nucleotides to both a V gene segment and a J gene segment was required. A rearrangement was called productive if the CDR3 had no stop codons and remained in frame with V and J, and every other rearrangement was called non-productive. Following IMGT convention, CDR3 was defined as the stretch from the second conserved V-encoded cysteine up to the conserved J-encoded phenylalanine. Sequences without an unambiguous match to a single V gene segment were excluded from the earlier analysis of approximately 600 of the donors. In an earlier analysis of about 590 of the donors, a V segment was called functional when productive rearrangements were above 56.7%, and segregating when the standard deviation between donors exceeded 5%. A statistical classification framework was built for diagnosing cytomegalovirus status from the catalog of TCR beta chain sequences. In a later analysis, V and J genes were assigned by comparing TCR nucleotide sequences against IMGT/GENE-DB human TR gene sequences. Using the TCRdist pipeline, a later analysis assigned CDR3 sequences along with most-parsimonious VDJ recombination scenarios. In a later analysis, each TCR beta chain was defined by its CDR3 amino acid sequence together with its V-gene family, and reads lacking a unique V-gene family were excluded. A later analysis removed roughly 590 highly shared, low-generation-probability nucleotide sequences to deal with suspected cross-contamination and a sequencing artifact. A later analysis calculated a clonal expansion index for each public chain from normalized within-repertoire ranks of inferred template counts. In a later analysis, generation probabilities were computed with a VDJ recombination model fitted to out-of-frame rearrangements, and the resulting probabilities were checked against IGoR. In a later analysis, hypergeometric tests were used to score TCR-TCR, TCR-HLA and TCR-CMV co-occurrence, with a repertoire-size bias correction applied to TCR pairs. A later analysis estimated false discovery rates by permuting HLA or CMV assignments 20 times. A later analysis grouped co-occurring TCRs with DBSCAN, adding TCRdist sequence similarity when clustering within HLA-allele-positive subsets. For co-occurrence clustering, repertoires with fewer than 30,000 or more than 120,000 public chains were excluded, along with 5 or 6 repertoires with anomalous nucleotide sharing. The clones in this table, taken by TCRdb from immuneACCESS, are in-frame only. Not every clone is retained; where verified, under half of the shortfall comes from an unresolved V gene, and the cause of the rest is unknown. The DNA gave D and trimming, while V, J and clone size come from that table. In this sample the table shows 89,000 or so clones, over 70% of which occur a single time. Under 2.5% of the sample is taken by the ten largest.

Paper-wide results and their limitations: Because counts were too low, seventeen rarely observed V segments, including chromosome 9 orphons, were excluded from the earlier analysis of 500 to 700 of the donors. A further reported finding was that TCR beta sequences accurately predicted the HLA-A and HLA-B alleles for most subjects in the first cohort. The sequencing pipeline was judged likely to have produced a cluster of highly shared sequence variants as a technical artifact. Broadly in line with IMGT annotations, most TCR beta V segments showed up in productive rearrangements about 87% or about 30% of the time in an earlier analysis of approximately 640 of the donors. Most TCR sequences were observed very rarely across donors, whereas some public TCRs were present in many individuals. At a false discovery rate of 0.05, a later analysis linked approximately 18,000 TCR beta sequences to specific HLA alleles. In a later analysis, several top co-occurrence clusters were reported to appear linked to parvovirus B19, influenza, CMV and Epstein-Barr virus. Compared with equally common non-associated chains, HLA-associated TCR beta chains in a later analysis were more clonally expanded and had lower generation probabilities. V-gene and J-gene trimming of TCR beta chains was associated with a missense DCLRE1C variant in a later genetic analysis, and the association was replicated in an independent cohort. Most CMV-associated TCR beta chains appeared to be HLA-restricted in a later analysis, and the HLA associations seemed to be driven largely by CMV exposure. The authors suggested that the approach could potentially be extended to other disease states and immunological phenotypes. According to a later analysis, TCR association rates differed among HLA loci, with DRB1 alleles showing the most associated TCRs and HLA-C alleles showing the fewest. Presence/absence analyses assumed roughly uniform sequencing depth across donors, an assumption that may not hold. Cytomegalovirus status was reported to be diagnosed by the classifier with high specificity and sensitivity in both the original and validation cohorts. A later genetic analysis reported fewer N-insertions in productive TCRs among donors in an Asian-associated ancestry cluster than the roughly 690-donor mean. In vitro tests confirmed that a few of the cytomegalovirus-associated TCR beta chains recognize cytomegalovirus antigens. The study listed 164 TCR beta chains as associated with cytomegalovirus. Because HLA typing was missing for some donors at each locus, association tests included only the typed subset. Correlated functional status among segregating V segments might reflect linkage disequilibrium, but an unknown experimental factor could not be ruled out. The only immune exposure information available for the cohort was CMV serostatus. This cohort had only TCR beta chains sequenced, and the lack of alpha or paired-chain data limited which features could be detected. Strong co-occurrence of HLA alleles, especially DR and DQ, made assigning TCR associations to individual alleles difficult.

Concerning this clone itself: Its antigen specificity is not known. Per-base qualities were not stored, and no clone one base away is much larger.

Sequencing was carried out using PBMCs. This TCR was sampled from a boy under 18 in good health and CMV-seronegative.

The nucleotide sequence reads TGTGCCAGCAGCTTCGTCCGCCCGGGGTCGGATAACTATGGCTACACCTTC. Translated, this gives CASSFVRPGSDNYGYTF. The chain was built from TRBV7-9 and TRBJ1-2; no D gene can be assigned with confidence. Counted from cysteine to phenylalanine, this CDR3 has 17 amino acids. The only DNA kept is the CDR3, 51 bases in frame from the first base. CDR1 and CDR2, looked up from the germline V gene (reference sequence), are SEHNR and FQNEAQ. V drops 3 bases and J drops 1 base, leaving 18 bases in between. Joined to the reference TRBV7-9 and TRBJ1-2 proteins, this CDR3 gives the full variable domain: DTGVSQNPRHKITKRGQNVTFRCDPISEHNRLYWYRQTLGQGPEFLTYFQNEAQLEKSRLLSDRFSAERPKGSFSTLEIQRTEQGDSAMYLCASSFVRPGSDNYGYTFGSGTRLTVV.